The rows below give T cell receptor beta chains drawn from one sample of a study of tumor-infiltrating lymphocytes in primary liver carcinoma. TCRdb reprocessed the multiplex PCR reads via MiXCR and lists one record per CDR3 protein. The sample consists of some 190,000 distinct CDR3 sequences, around 85% of them appearing once. The sequencing input was tumor tissue from primary liver carcinoma. The receptors derive from a man in his forties or fifties with primary liver carcinoma and hepatitis B virus infection. CDR3s include the opening cysteine and the closing phenylalanine or tryptophan. D genes are given only for firm matches. Part of the rows lack a size; the others show once, few, many or a class for expanded clones.

V	size	length	D	J	CDR3	DNA
TRBV5-1	-	15	TRBD2	TRBJ2-5	CASNLVAGDGETQYF	TGCGCCAGCAACTTGGTTGCGGGGGATGGAGAGACCCAGTACTTC
TRBV24-1	-	15	TRBD1	TRBJ2-7	CATRWPGQGSYEQNF	TGTGCCACGAGGTGGCCGGGACAGGGGTCCTACGAGCAGAACTTC
TRBV29-1	-	12	-	TRBJ2-5	CSSMDGGGTQYF	TGCAGCAGTATGGACGGTGGAGGGACCCAGTACTTC
TRBV5-5	-	15	TRBD1	TRBJ2-4	CVSSSGGLAKNIQYF	TGTGTCAGTTCATCAGGGGGTTTAGCCAAAAACATTCAGTACTTC
TRBV11-1	-	18	TRBD2	TRBJ2-1	CARSLYRSAGGSYNEQFF	TGTGCCAGGAGCTTATATCGTTCCGCGGGAGGGTCCTACAATGAGCAGTTCTTC
TRBV6-5	-	15	TRBD1	TRBJ2-3	CASREQQGFTDKQYF	TGTGCCAGTAGAGAACAACAGGGGTTTACAGATAAGCAGTATTTT
TRBV29-1	-	14	-	TRBJ2-2	CSVLGPELTEELFF	TGCAGCGTCCTCGGTCCGGAACTCACCGAGGAGCTGTTTTTT
TRBV14	-	18	TRBD2	TRBJ2-2	CASSQENGLAGITGELFF	TGTGCCAGCAGCCAAGAGAACGGCCTAGCGGGCATCACCGGGGAGCTGTTTTTT
TRBV30	many	15	-	TRBJ1-1	CAWLVQWGGGTEAFF	TGTGCCTGGTTGGTCCAGTGGGGTGGCGGCACTGAAGCTTTCTTT
TRBV29-1	-	15	-	TRBJ1-2	CSVELSASDSYGYTF	TGCAGCGTTGAACTATCCGCCAGCGACTCCTATGGCTACACCTTC
TRBV6-2/TRBV6-3	-	14	-	TRBJ2-3	CASSSPRDSEAHYF	TGCGCCAGCAGTTCGCCCCGGGACTCCGAAGCGCATTATTTT
TRBV19	once	15	-	TRBJ2-6	CASSIQGAGANVLTF	TGTGCCAGTAGTATACAAGGAGCTGGGGCCAACGTCCTGACTTTC
TRBV12-3/TRBV12-4	many	13	-	TRBJ1-3	CASKVVSGDTIYF	TGTGCCAGCAAGGTGGTTTCGGGGGACACCATATATTTT
TRBV11-3	-	14	TRBD1	TRBJ2-1	CVSRLGGSNNEQFF	TGTGTCAGCAGGTTAGGGGGCAGCAACAATGAGCAGTTCTTC
TRBV5-1	once	14	-	TRBJ2-2	CASSLDLNTGELFF	TGCGCCAGCAGCTTGGATCTCAACACCGGGGAGCTGTTTTTT
TRBV9	-	13	-	TRBJ2-7	CASSVGNSPQVRF	TGTGCCAGCAGCGTAGGGAATAGCCCCCAAGTCCGCTTC
TRBV29-1	-	14	-	TRBJ2-7	CSVRPGLGVYEQYF	TGCAGCGTTAGACCGGGTCTAGGTGTCTACGAGCAGTACTTC
TRBV5-4	-	16	TRBD1	TRBJ2-1	CASNFDRGLSYNEQFF	TGCGCCAGCAACTTTGACAGGGGGCTTTCCTACAATGAGCAGTTCTTC
TRBV11-1	-	16	-	TRBJ2-1	CASRLQGRASHNERFF	TGTGCCAGCAGATTGCAGGGCAGGGCCTCCCACAATGAGCGGTTCTTC
TRBV10-1	-	15	-	TRBJ2-1	CASRESAGQYNEQFF	TGCGCCAGCAGGGAGTCGGCAGGGCAGTACAATGAGCAGTTCTTC
TRBV6-2/TRBV6-3	-	18	TRBD2	TRBJ2-7	CASSYNTHTSGYSYEQYF	TGTGCCAGCAGTTATAATACCCATACTAGCGGGTACTCCTACGAGCAGTACTTC
TRBV12-3/TRBV12-4	-	13	-	TRBJ1-1	CASRIRISTVAFF	TGTGCCAGCAGGATTCGAATTAGCACTGTAGCTTTCTTT
TRBV4-3	-	13	-	TRBJ1-2	CASSQAGNYAYTF	TGCGCCAGCAGCCAAGCAGGGAACTATGCTTACACCTTC
TRBV12-3/TRBV12-4	-	14	-	TRBJ2-3	CASKPTGNNQPQYF	TGTGCCAGCAAGCCGACAGGAAACAATCAGCCCCAGTATTTT
TRBV19	few	13	-	TRBJ1-5	CASSMVGDQPQHF	TGTGCCAGTAGTATGGTGGGAGATCAGCCCCAGCATTTT
TRBV7-9	-	14	-	TRBJ2-1	CASSLANTGDKEFF	TGTGCCAGCAGCTTAGCAAATACAGGCGATAAGGAGTTCTTC